The T cell receptor (beta chain) under discussion was sequenced for a study of graft-versus-host responses after intestinal transplantation. In the study overall: Uniformly, recipients were administered anti-thymocyte globulin induction with subsequent tacrolimus and steroids for approximately 3 years.

In regard to this clone: Antigen: not known.

Deletions cut 3 bases from V and 6 bases from J, with 15 bases between. Looked up from germline, CDR1 is LNHDA and CDR2 is SQIVND (reference sequence). This CDR3 has 15 residues. Findings and caveats of the study: Individuals carrying graft-donor T cell macrochimerism showed high graft-versus-host to host-versus-graft clonal ratios in allografts. Detected in recipient marrow were GvH clones, some of which were first observed in ileum or blood.

TCRdb keeps only in-frame clones here, not all; method: immunoSEQ multiplex PCR. The sample comprises around 100,000 clones, less than 90% of which are singletons, and more than 0.75% rests with the top ten. Sequenced material: unstimulated CD4+ T cells sorted from spleen or lymph node cells, taken before transplant. The J gene is TRBJ1-5, the V gene TRBV19; tentative D call: TRBD1 (6 bases). The TCR was taken from a human donor who was the organ donor for an intestinal transplant. In nucleotides, the CDR3 is TGTGCCAGTAGTATGAGTTGGGGGGCGGGTCAGCCCCAGCATTTT. This gives the protein CASSMSWGAGQPQHF.